This TCR beta chain was found in a study of cytomegalovirus exposure and HLA in healthy donors. Study-wide findings and caveats: Cytomegalovirus-associated status was assigned to some 180 TCR beta chains. Highest at DRB1 and lowest at HLA-C, TCR association rates differed among HLA loci in a later analysis.

Both 60 Vbeta primers and 13 Jbeta primers went into the PCR. Sequencing was performed with immunoSEQ multiplex PCR; in TCRdb, only in-frame clones are kept and a portion is missing. This table holds about 160,000 clones, approximately 80% found once. Nominal health characterized the donors when sampled, though unrecorded immune exposures were likely. Turning to this clone: As yet, its antigen is unknown.

The V and J ends lost 9 bases and 3 bases respectively, with 23 bases between them. This CDR3 is built from 16 residues. Germline CDR1 and CDR2: LNHDA and SQIVND (reference sequence). The sequence was obtained from a woman aged 18-30 years in good health and CMV-seronegative. The chain recombines TRBV19 with TRBJ2-5, with TRBD2 as a possible D gene (6 bases). The specimen sequenced was PBMCs. Here the CDR3 DNA reads TGTGCCAGCCAGCTAGAGCCGGGACTGAAAAAAGAGACCCAGTACTTC. This gives the protein CASQLEPGLKKETQYF. The entire variable domain, with the rest obtained from reference TRBV19 and TRBJ2-5, is as follows: DGGITQSPKYLFRKEGQNVTLSCEQNLNHDAMYWYRQDPGQGLRLIYYSQIVNDFQKGDIAEGYSVSREKKESFPLTVTSAQKNPTAFYLCASQLEPGLKKETQYFGPGTRLLVL.